This T cell receptor (beta chain) is from a study of identical twins. Study-level results: While abundant cord blood beta clonotypes carried fewer insertions, memory repertoires showed no such pattern. The authors drew conclusions from cross-sectional statistical analysis rather than following the same donors.

A universal primer site arose from template switching, and cDNA bore unique molecular identifiers. TCRdb reprocessed the 5' RACE reads via MiXCR and lists one record per CDR3 protein. This sample has about 570,000 distinct CDR3 sequences; more than 9% occur once, and the top ten carry roughly 3%. In regard to this clonotype: Its antigen remains unknown.

V was shortened by 3 bases and J by 8 bases, with 13 bases between the two germline ends. The CDR3 covers 13 residues. Every one of the donors was a healthy Caucasian. This sample was also put to use in a study of yellow fever vaccine responses in identical twins.

Sequencing was carried out using PBMCs. The TCR comes from a woman between 18 and 29 years old in good health. The V call is TRBV12-3 or TRBV12-4, the J call TRBJ1-2; D gene unclear. The CDR3 DNA reads as TGTGCCAGCAGTTTTGTAGGGTTGGACGGCTACACCTTC. It codes for CASSFVGLDGYTF.